Following are 20 T cell receptor beta chains from one sample sequenced in a study of regulatory T cells in long-lasting Graves disease. The time point denotes: newly diagnosed GD, antithyroid drugs for less than 3 months. Researchers made the TCR library from RNA that was extracted from PBMCs. Through Arm-PCR of CDR3 regions and iRepertoire HTBI primers, TCR beta libraries were built. One entry per CDR3 protein, called by TCRdb with MiXCR from the multiplex PCR reads. The table lists about 540,000 distinct CDR3 sequences, about 13% of them singletons. The same sample was also studied in work on T cells in Graves' hyperthyroidism and ophthalmopathy.

Specimen: peripheral blood mononuclear cells (PBMCs), collected at new diagnosis, from a patient treated with antithyroid drugs. The receptors here all came from a man aged 30 to 39 with Graves disease.

This clonotype has at least ten counts. The V gene is TRBV20-1, the J gene TRBJ2-7, with D perhaps being TRBD1 or TRBD2 (5 bases each). Germline loops: CDR1 DFQATT, CDR2 SNEGSKA (reference sequence). Deletions cut 5 bases from V and 7 bases from J, with 15 bases between. The CDR3 runs 12 residues. The CDR3 protein is CSAPSRGEEQYF. The CDR3 DNA sequence: TGCAGTGCTCCGAGCCGGGGCGAAGAGCAGTACTTC.

The chain links TRBV4-1 to TRBJ1-1; 10 bases are a match to TRBD1. Trimming cost V 3 bases and J 12 bases; bases outside gene matches: 7. The CDR3 length is 13 residues. Looked up from germline, CDR1 is MGHRA and CDR2 is YSYEKL. DNA of the CDR3: TGCGCCAGCAGCCAGACAGGGGGCACTTGGACTTTCTTT. Protein: CASSQTGGTWTFF.

V and J are TRBV30 and TRBJ1-6; D perhaps matches TRBD1 (5 bases). CDR3 size: 14 residues. The V end was cut by 5 bases, the J end by 9 bases, with 17 bases between. From germline, CDR1 is GTSNPN and CDR2 SVGIG (reference sequence). CDR3: CAWGESGRGSPLHF. The CDR3 bases are TGTGCCTGGGGGGAATCGGGACGGGGTTCACCCCTCCACTTT.

V and J are TRBV9 and TRBJ2-7; D is undetermined. In germline, CDR1 is SGDLS, CDR2 YYNGEE. The CDR3 covers 13 residues. Trimming cost V 4 bases and J 3 bases, with 11 bases left between them. CDR3 DNA: TGTGCCAGCAGCACCCCCGGGCTCTACGAGCAGTACTTC. Translation gives CASSTPGLYEQYF.

This chain connects TRBV7-2 to TRBJ1-2, with 7 bases fitting TRBD1. The CDR3 spans 16 residues. Trimming at V came to 2 bases and at J to 4 bases, leaving 10 bases not matched to a gene. Germline CDR1 is SGHTA and CDR2 is FQGNSA. The DNA of the CDR3 is TGTGCCAGCAGCTTATCTGGAATACAGGGGATCTATGGCTACACCTTC. Translating gives CASSLSGIQGIYGYTF.

Many counts were recorded for this clonotype. The chain has TRBV29-1 and TRBJ2-3; 8 positions agree with TRBD1. This CDR3 spans 13 amino acids. Germline loops: CDR1 SQVTM, CDR2 ANQGSEA. CDR3 protein: CSDRGFELDTQYF. As DNA, the CDR3 is TGCAGTGACAGGGGATTCGAACTCGATACGCAGTATTTT.

CDR3 sequence reads: CASRKKTGLTETQYF. The DNA for the CDR3 is TGTGCCAGCAGGAAGAAGACAGGCCTAACGGAGACCCAGTACTTC. This chain links TRBV25-1 with TRBJ2-5; TRBD1 might be the D (6 bases). Per the germline V gene, CDR1 is MGHDK and CDR2 is SYGVNS. V dropped 6 bases and J dropped 5 bases, with 19 bases sitting between them. CDR3 size: 15 residues.

This clonotype was seen repeatedly, ten times or more. This chain's CDR3 is CSARSPGMGNQPQHF. In nucleotides, the CDR3 is TGCAGTGCTAGAAGTCCGGGGATGGGCAATCAGCCCCAGCATTTT. The rearrangement links TRBV20-1 to TRBJ1-5; D not resolved. Per the germline V gene, CDR1 is DFQATT and CDR2 is SNEGSKA (reference sequence). The CDR3 has 15 amino acids. V was clipped by 2 bases and J by 2 bases, with 13 bases between them.

The V gene is TRBV3-1, the J gene TRBJ2-3, with D unresolved. The DNA matches TRBJ2-5 better at its end, which makes the J call doubtful. CDR1 and CDR2 (germline): LGHDT, YNNKEL (reference sequence). This CDR3 contains 14 residues. CDR3 in amino acids: CASSQDDSWETQYF. The CDR3 DNA sequence: TGTGCCAGCAGCCAAGATGATAGCTGGGAGACCCAGTACTTC.

This clonotype was detected many times. This chain joins TRBV27 and TRBJ1-2; TRBD1 aligns across 7 bases. Germline assignment: CDR1 MNHEY and CDR2 SMNVEV (reference sequence). The V gene end was trimmed by 4 bases and the J gene end by 6 bases; junction bases not matched to a gene: 5. CDR3 length equals 13 residues. This chain's CDR3 is CASSSLGQDGYTF. The DNA for the CDR3 is TGTGCCAGCAGTTCCCTCGGACAGGATGGCTACACCTTC.

This clonotype was recorded at least ten times. The chain has TRBV24-1 and TRBJ1-5, with no clear D. Deletions cut 1 base from V and 5 bases from J, with 11 bases between. The CDR3 totals 15 residues. Germline CDR1 and CDR2: KGHDR and SFDVKD. CDR3 in amino acids: CATSDFRSADQPQHF. The CDR3 DNA follows: TGTGCCACCAGTGATTTTCGATCAGCGGATCAGCCCCAGCATTTT.

There are many counts of this clonotype. The chain joins TRBV11-2 to TRBJ2-1, with TRBD1 as a possible D gene (5 bases). From germline, CDR1 is SGHAT and CDR2 FQNNGV. The ends were cut back, 5 bases at V and 10 bases at J, with 18 bases in the middle. The CDR3 runs 14 residues. Here the CDR3 reads CASSHPPQAKEQFF. The CDR3 bases are TGTGCCAGCAGCCACCCCCCACAGGCCAAGGAGCAGTTCTTC.

Many counts were recorded for this clonotype. The rearrangement joins TRBV11-2 to TRBJ2-3, with D possibly matching TRBD2 (6 bases). The V gene's germline CDR1 is SGHAT and CDR2 FQNNGV. Trimming left V 1 base short and J 0 bases short, with 14 bases between. There are 17 residues in the CDR3. CDR3 in amino acids: CASSLVGGTSSTDTQYF. The DNA for the CDR3 is TGTGCCAGCAGCTTAGTTGGAGGGACCTCTAGCACAGATACGCAGTATTTT.

At least ten counts were recorded for this clonotype. The chain carries TRBV7-2 and TRBJ2-1; D is perhaps TRBD2 (5 bases). Trimming took off 5 bases at V and 6 bases at J, with 14 bases between the two ends. CDR3 length equals 14 residues. Germline V gene data show CDR1 as SGHTA and CDR2 as FQGNSA. The CDR3 reads CASSTGNSVNEQFF. DNA of the CDR3: TGTGCCAGCAGCACCGGGAACAGCGTCAATGAGCAGTTCTTC.

The rearrangement uses TRBV11-3 and TRBJ2-1; D may match TRBD1 or TRBD2 (5 bases each). V lost 2 bases to trimming and J lost 1 base, with 12 bases between them. This CDR3 has 16 amino acids. Germline loops: CDR1 SGHNT, CDR2 YENEEA. CDR3 sequence reads: CASSLWGAGSYNEQFF. The CDR3 DNA is TGTGCCAGCAGCTTATGGGGAGCAGGGTCCTACAATGAGCAGTTCTTC. The variable domain in full, completed from reference TRBV11-3 and TRBJ2-1, reads EAGVVQSPRYKIIEKKQPVAFWCNPISGHNTLYWYLQNLGQGPELLIRYENEEAVDDSQLPKDRFSAERLKGVDSTLKIQPAELGDSAVYLCASSLWGAGSYNEQFFGPGTRLTVL.

This clonotype showed up many times. The chain is built from TRBV20-1 and TRBJ2-7; TRBD1 aligns across 7 bases. Germline lookup yields CDR1 DFQATT and CDR2 SNEGSKA (reference sequence). The CDR3 has 16 amino acids. Trimming removed 0 bases from V and 2 bases from J; junction bases left unmatched: 10. The CDR3 DNA is TGCAGTGCTAGAGATCCCCTAGCAGGGGGAGCCTACGAGCAGTACTTC. Translated, it gives CSARDPLAGGAYEQYF.

This clonotype was detected many times. The V gene is TRBV10-3, the J gene TRBJ1-5, with D maybe TRBD1 (5 bases). V was cut by 4 bases and J by 1 base, with 11 bases left in between. The CDR3 runs 15 residues. Germline V gene sequence: CDR1 ENHRY, CDR2 SYGVKD. The CDR3 spells CAISGQGSSNQPQHF. The CDR3 DNA follows: TGTGCCATCAGTGGTCAGGGCTCCAGCAATCAGCCCCAGCATTTT.

In regard to this clonotype: The junction departs from the called germline gene at one end, perhaps through a read error. V usage is TRBV7-7 and J usage is TRBJ1-1; weak D call: TRBD1 (5 bases). The CDR3 has 14 residues. The germline V gene encodes CDR1 SSHAT and CDR2 FNYEAQ (reference sequence). CDR3 protein: CASSSFRELGEAFF. The CDR3 coding sequence is TGTGCTAGCAGCTCCTTCAGGGAGTTGGGTGAAGCTTTCTTT.

This clonotype was detected many times. The V gene is TRBV30, the J gene TRBJ1-1, with D perhaps TRBD1 (6 bases). V lost 2 bases and J 5 bases, leaving 6 bases between the germline ends. The CDR3 length is 11 residues. Germline V CDR1 and CDR2: GTSNPN, SVGIG (reference sequence). CDR3 region: CAWSRGTEAFF. The CDR3 DNA follows: TGTGCCTGGAGTAGGGGGACTGAAGCTTTCTTT.

The sample holds many counts of this clonotype. V usage is TRBV20-1 and J usage is TRBJ1-5; D might be TRBD1 (5 bases). V was clipped by 6 bases and J by 6 bases, with 12 bases between them. Germline loops: CDR1 DFQATT, CDR2 SNEGSKA (reference sequence). The CDR3 runs to 12 residues. CDR3 sequence: CSARRGFQPQHF. CDR3 in DNA: TGCAGTGCCAGACGGGGGTTTCAGCCCCAGCATTTT.